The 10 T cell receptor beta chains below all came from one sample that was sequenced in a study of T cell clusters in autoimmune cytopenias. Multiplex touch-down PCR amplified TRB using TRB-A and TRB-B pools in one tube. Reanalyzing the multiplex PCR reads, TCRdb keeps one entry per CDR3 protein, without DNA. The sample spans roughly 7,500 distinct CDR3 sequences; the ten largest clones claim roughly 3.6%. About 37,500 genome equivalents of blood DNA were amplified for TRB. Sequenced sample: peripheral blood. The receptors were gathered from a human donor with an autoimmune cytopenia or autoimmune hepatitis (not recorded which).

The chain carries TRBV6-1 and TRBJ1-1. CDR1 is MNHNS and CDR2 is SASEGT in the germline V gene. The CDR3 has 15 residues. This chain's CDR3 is CASSDMAFQNTEAFF.

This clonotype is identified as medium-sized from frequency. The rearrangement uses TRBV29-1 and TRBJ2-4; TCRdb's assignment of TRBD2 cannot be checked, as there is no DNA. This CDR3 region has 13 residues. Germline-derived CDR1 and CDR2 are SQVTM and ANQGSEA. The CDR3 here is CSVDWGDSNIQYF. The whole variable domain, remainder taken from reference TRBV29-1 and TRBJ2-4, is SAVISQKPSRDICQRGTSLTIQCQVDSQVTMMFWYRQQPGQSLTLIATANQGSEATYESGFVIDKFPISRPNLTFSTLTVSNMSPEDSSIYLCSVDWGDSNIQYFGAGTRLSVL.

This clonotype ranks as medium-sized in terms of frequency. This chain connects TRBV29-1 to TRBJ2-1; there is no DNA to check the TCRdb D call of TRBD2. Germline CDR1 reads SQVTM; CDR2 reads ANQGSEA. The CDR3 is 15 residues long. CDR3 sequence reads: CSVEKLAGGDNEQFF.

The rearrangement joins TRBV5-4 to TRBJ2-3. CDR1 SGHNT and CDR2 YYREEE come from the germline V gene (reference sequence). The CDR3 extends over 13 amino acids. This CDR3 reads CASSLMGPDTQYF.

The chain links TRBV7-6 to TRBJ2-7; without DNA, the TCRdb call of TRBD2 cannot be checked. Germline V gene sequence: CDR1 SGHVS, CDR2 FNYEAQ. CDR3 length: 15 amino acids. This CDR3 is CASSLGPAGGPEQYF.

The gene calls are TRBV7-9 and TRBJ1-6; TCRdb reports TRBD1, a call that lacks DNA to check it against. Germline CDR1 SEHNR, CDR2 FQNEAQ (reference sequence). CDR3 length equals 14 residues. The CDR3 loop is CASSFPGDGSPLHF.

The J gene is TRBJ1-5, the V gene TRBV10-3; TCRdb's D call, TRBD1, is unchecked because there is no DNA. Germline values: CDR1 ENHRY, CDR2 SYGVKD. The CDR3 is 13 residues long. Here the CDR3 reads CATNGGSGQPQHF.

This CDR3 is CASSPGQGRRDTQYF. The chain has TRBV7-6 and TRBJ2-3; TCRdb reports TRBD1, a call that lacks DNA to check it against. This CDR3 has 15 residues. Germline-derived CDR1 and CDR2 are SGHVS and FNYEAQ.

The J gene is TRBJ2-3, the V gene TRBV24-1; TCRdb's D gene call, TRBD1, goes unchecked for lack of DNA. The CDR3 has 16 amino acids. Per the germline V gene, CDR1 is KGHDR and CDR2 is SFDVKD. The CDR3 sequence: CATSAPGAGWTDTQYF.

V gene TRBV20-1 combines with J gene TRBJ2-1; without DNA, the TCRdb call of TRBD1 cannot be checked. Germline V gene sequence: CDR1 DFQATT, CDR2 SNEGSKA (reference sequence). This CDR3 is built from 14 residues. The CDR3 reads CSAFDRGRRNEQFF.